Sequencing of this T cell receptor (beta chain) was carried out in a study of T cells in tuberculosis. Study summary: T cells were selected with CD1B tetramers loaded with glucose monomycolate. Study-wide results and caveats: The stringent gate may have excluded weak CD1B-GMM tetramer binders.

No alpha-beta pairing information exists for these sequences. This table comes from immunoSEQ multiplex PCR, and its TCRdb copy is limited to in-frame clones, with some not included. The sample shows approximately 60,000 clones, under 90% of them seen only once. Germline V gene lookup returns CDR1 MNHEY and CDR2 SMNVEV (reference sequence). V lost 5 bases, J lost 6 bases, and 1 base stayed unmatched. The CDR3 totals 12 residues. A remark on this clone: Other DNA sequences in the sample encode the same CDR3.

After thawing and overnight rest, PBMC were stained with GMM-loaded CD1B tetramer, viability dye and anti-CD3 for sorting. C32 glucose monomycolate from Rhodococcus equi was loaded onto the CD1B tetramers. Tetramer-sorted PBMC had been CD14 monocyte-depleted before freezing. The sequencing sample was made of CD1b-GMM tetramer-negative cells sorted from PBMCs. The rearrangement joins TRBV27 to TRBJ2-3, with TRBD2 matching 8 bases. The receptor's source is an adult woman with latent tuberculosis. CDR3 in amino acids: CASSPGGDTQYF. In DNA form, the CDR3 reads TGTGCCAGCAGTCCGGGGGGGGATACGCAGTATTTT.